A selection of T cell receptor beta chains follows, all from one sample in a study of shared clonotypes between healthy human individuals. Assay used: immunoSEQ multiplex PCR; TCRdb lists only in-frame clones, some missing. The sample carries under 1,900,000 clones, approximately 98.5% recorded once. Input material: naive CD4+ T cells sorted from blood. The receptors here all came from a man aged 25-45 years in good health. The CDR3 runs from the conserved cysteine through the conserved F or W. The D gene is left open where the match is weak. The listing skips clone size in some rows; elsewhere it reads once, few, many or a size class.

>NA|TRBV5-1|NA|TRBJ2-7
TGCGCCAGCAGCCCGCGGCCTTCCTTACCTGGACTGATCTACGAGCAGTACTTC
CASSPRPSLPGLIYEQYF
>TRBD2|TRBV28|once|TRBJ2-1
TGTGCCAGCAGTTTTAGCGGGAGGTGGAATGAGCAGTTCTTC
CASSFSGRWNEQFF
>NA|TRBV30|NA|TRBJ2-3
TGTGCCTGCCAATATCGGGATCCCACAGATACGCAGTATTTT
CACQYRDPTDTQYF
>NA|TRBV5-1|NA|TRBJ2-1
TGCGCCAGCAGCTTCGGTACAGCCCTTGGGGAGCAGTTCTTC
CASSFGTALGEQFF
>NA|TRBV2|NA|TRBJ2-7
TGTGCCAGCAGAGGACAGCCCGAATCTAGAGACTACGAGCAGTACTTC
CASRGQPESRDYEQYF
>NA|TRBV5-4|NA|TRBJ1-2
TGTGCCAGCAGCTTGAATAGGGGTTTAGATGGCTACACCTTC
CASSLNRGLDGYTF
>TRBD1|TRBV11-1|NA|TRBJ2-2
TGTGCCAGCAGCTTATGGGGACAGGGAAACACCGGGGAGCTGTTTTTT
CASSLWGQGNTGELFF
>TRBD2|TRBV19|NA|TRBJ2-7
TGTGCCAGTAGCTGGTCGACTAGCGGCTCCTACGAGCAGTACTTC
CASSWSTSGSYEQYF
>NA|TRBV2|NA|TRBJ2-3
TGTGCCAGCTCTGCTACAGATACGCAGTATTTT
CASSATDTQYF
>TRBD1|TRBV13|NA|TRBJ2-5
TGTGCCAGCAGCTTTACAGGGGGGCAAGAGACCCAGTACTTC
CASSFTGGQETQYF
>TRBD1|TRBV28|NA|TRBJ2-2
TGTGCCAGCAGTTCAGGACAGGGGTACACCGGGGAGCTGTTTTTT
CASSSGQGYTGELFF
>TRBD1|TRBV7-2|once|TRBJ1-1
TGTGCCAGCAGTTCCAGGACAGGGGGGAGCGCTGAAGCTTTCTTT
CASSSRTGGSAEAFF
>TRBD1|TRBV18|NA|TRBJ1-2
TGTGCCAGCTCAGAACAGGGGAACAACTATGGCTACACCTTC
CASSEQGNNYGYTF
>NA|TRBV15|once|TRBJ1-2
TGTGCCACCAGCAGAGATCGAGGGAACTATGGCTACACCTTC
CATSRDRGNYGYTF
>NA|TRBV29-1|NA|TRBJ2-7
TGCAGCGTTGCAGGAGCCCCCTACGAGCAGTACTTC
CSVAGAPYEQYF
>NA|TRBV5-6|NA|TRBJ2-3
TGTGCCAGCACCCGCCACGGTGCGGATACGCAGTATTTT
CASTRHGADTQYF
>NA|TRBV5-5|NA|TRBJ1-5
TGTGCCAGCAGCTCGGGACTACCACAGGTACGCAATCAGCCCCAGCATTTT
CASSSGLPQVRNQPQHF
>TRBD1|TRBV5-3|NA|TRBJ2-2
TGTGCCAGAAGCTTGACAGGGGGGACACACCCCGGGGAGCTGTTTTTT
CARSLTGGTHPGELFF
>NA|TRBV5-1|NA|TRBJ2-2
TGCGCCAGCAGCTTTATCAGGGCCGGGGAGCTGTTTTTT
CASSFIRAGELFF
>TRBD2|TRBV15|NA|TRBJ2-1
TGTGCCACCAGCAGGACCTTAGCGGGAGGGCCGTATGAGCAGTTCTTC
CATSRTLAGGPYEQFF
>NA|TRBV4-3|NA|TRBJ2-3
TGCGCCAGCAGCCAGGAGATAATCACAGATACGCAGTATTTT
CASSQEIITDTQYF
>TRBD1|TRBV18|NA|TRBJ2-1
TGTGCCAGCTCACCACCAGCAGGGGGTAATGAGCAGTTCTTC
CASSPPAGGNEQFF
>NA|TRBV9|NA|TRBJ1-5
TGTGCCAGCAGCGTAGGCCCTTACGGTCAGCCCCAGCATTTT
CASSVGPYGQPQHF
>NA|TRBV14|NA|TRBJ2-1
TGTGCCAGCAGCCAGAAGGCCTACAATGAGCAGTTCTTC
CASSQKAYNEQFF
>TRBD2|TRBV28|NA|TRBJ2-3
TGTGCCAGCAGCCGTAGACTAGCGGGAGTGACAGATACGCAGTATTTT
CASSRRLAGVTDTQYF